This T cell receptor (beta chain) was identified in a study of early T cells in non-severe SARS-CoV-2 infection. Study at large: The authors sequenced bulk RNA from unsorted whole blood, leaving chains unpaired. Study-level results: Lookups in VDJdb leaned toward anti-spike CD8 responses and missed private and CD4 specificities.

The CDR3 has 14 amino acids. The trim removed 6 bases at V and 5 bases at J, leaving 10 bases unmatched. Germline CDR1 reads DFQATT; CDR2 reads SNEGSKA (reference sequence). This clonotype was picked up a small number of times. Its antigen remains unknown. Unique molecular identifiers (one per individual cDNA molecule) were attached. TCRdb ran MiXCR on the 5' RACE reads and lists one entry per CDR3 protein. The sample yields tens of thousands of distinct CDR3 sequences, roughly an eighth seen once. Material: whole blood, obtained at baseline. This receptor was identified in an adult who was a healthcare worker with PCR-confirmed SARS-CoV-2 infection or an uninfected control (not recorded which). The rearrangement uses TRBV20-1 and TRBJ2-7; 10 nucleotides agree with TRBD1. DNA of the CDR3: TGCAGTGCAGAAAACCGGGACAGGGGTAACGAGCAGTACTTC. It encodes CSAENRDRGNEQYF.